Following are 31 T cell receptor beta chains from one sample sequenced in a study of response to subunit inactivated influenza vaccine. TCRdb re-derived calls from the RT-PCR reads in MiXCR, one entry per CDR3 protein. The profile shows about 520,000 distinct CDR3 sequences, 6.5% to 8% of them singletons. Sample: PBMCs from blood, taken roughly 24 months after vaccination. These receptors all come from a man in his fifties or sixties who received an inactivated influenza vaccine.

This clonotype was counted many times. V usage is TRBV20-1 and J usage is TRBJ1-1; a weak D match, TRBD1 (6 bases). The CDR3 extends over 16 amino acids. The germline gives CDR1 DFQATT, CDR2 SNEGSKA (reference sequence). V lost 0 bases, J lost 5 bases, and 19 bases lay in between. CDR3 DNA: TGCAGTGCTAGAGACAGGGGCCGCGCATTAGGGACTGAAGCTTTCTTT. Residues: CSARDRGRALGTEAFF.

A few counts support this clonotype. This chain uses TRBV4-2 with TRBJ2-5; 11 bases align to TRBD2. The CDR3 is 15 residues long. V was pared by 2 bases and J by 5 bases, with 4 bases of the junction left unmatched. Per the germline V gene, CDR1 is LGHNA and CDR2 is YNFKEQ. As DNA, the CDR3 is TGTGCCAGCAGCCAACTAGCGGGAGGAGGCGAGACCCAGTACTTC. Residues: CASSQLAGGGETQYF.

This clonotype was counted only a few times. CDR3 amino acids: CASSQDAGGSGELFF. The CDR3 DNA sequence: TGTGCCAGCAGCCAAGACGCAGGGGGCTCCGGGGAGCTGTTTTTT. J is TRBJ2-2 and V is TRBV4-2; 8 bases match TRBD1. Trimming cost V 0 bases and J 6 bases; bases outside gene matches: 3. The length of the CDR3 is 15 residues. CDR1 and CDR2 from the germline V gene are LGHNA and YNFKEQ.

This clonotype has a handful of counts. This chain links TRBV7-2 with TRBJ2-3, with 13 bases matching TRBD2. Germline V CDR1 and CDR2: SGHTA, FQGNSA. Germline trimming cut 3 bases from V and 4 bases from J; bases unmatched to any gene: 4. This CDR3 spans 16 amino acids. The DNA of the CDR3 is TGTGCCAGCAGCTTGGGACTAGCGGGAATGGCAGATACGCAGTATTTT. As protein: CASSLGLAGMADTQYF.

This clonotype was observed a handful of times. V usage is TRBV5-1 and J usage is TRBJ2-1, with 8 bases identical to TRBD2. The CDR3 extends over 15 amino acids. V shed 4 bases, J shed 6 bases, and the junction held 9 bases outside the gene matches. Germline loops: CDR1 SGHRS, CDR2 YFSETQ. CDR3 bases: TGCGCCAGCAGCCTGACTAGCGAAAGGGGCAATGAGCAGTTCTTC. Translated, it gives CASSLTSERGNEQFF.

The chain has TRBV12-3 or TRBV12-4 and TRBJ2-5; 7 positions agree with TRBD2. The CDR3 covers 17 residues. Germline trimming cut 1 base from V and 2 bases from J; bases unmatched to any gene: 10. DNA of the CDR3: TGTGCCAGCAGTTTAGGTATCGAACTGGGAGGGCAAGAGACCCAGTACTTC. It codes for CASSLGIELGGQETQYF.

There are a few counts of this clonotype. The chain employs TRBV2 and TRBJ2-5; D is perhaps TRBD2 (5 bases). CDR1 and CDR2 (germline): SNHLY, FYNNEI. The CDR3 consists of 15 residues. V dropped 6 bases and J dropped 0 bases, with 14 bases sitting between them. The CDR3 sequence is CASSLDSSYQETQYF. CDR3 DNA sequence: TGTGCCAGCAGCCTGGACTCTTCGTACCAAGAGACCCAGTACTTC.

The chain couples TRBV4-2 to TRBJ2-7; TRBD2 agrees at 10 bases. The germline V gene encodes CDR1 LGHNA and CDR2 YNFKEQ. CDR3 length equals 15 residues. Losses at the gene ends were 4 bases for V and 5 bases for J; bases not matched to a gene: 8. The CDR3: CASSPRITSGDEQYF. CDR3 sequence (DNA): TGTGCCAGCAGCCCGCGAATCACTAGCGGGGACGAGCAGTACTTC.

This clonotype was picked up a small number of times. V usage is TRBV3-1 and J usage is TRBJ2-4, with 8 bases aligning to TRBD1. Germline V gene lookup returns CDR1 LGHDT and CDR2 YNNKEL (reference sequence). Trimming at V came to 4 bases and at J to 12 bases, leaving 8 bases not matched to a gene. The length of the CDR3 is 13 residues. CDR3 sequence: CASSPTRQGSQYF. CDR3 nucleotides: TGTGCCAGCAGCCCCACCAGACAGGGGTCTCAGTACTTC.

This clonotype was picked up a small number of times. The chain recombines TRBV10-3 with TRBJ1-5; D is unclear. The V end was cut by 8 bases, the J end by 6 bases, with 14 bases between. In germline, CDR1 is ENHRY, CDR2 SYGVKD. This CDR3 is 13 amino acids long. The CDR3, as DNA: TGTGCCATCTCACACACTGGTATTCAGCCCCAGCATTTT. This encodes CAISHTGIQPQHF.

This clonotype was counted ten times or more. The chain carries TRBV7-2 and TRBJ2-5, with 12 bases identical to TRBD2. The CDR3 covers 16 residues. V dropped 2 bases and J dropped 2; count of bases not matched to a gene: 3. Looked up from germline, CDR1 is SGHTA and CDR2 is FQGNSA. The CDR3 reads CASSLTSGGTQETQYF. In nucleotides, the CDR3 is TGTGCCAGCAGCTTAACTAGCGGGGGGACTCAAGAGACCCAGTACTTC.

This clonotype has a handful of counts. V and J are TRBV12-3 or TRBV12-4 and TRBJ1-5, with D possibly TRBD1 on 5 matching bases. V lost 7 bases and J 3 bases, leaving 16 bases between the germline ends. This CDR3 has 15 residues. The CDR3 region has the DNA TGTGCCAGCACCTCGATTGGAGGGGCCAATCAGCCCCAGCATTTT. It codes for CASTSIGGANQPQHF.

This chain joins TRBV4-1 and TRBJ1-2; D is perhaps TRBD1 (5 bases). The germline CDR1 and CDR2 sequences are MGHRA and YSYEKL. The V end lost 4 bases, the J end lost 6 bases, and 18 bases lay between the germline ends. This CDR3 is built from 15 residues. The CDR3 DNA reads TGCGCCAGCAGCCCTTTGGCAGGGAGGTTCGATGGCTACACCTTC. Amino acid sequence: CASSPLAGRFDGYTF.

This clonotype was counted a few times. This chain joins TRBV20-1 and TRBJ2-7; 7 bases match TRBD1. The V gene end was trimmed by 6 bases and the J gene end by 1 base; junction bases not matched to a gene: 6. This CDR3 has 13 amino acids. Germline-derived CDR1 and CDR2 are DFQATT and SNEGSKA (reference sequence). CDR3 bases: TGCAGTGCGGGGCAGGGGGAGTCCTACGAGCAGTACTTC. Its translation: CSAGQGESYEQYF.

The chain joins TRBV20-1 to TRBJ2-1, with a tentative D call TRBD1 (6 bases). The CDR3 is 18 residues long. Germline lookup yields CDR1 DFQATT and CDR2 SNEGSKA (reference sequence). V was clipped by 3 bases and J by 3 bases, with 24 bases between them. The CDR3 here is CSARVHGVSVQGYNEQFF. The CDR3 DNA reads TGCAGTGCTAGGGTGCACGGGGTGTCGGTACAGGGCTACAATGAGCAGTTCTTC.

This clonotype was recorded at least ten times. The chain couples TRBV18 to TRBJ2-1; D may be TRBD2 (6 bases). In germline, CDR1 is KGHSH, CDR2 LQKENI. This CDR3 region has 16 residues. V gave up 0 bases and J gave up 9 bases, with 18 bases separating them. The CDR3 reads CASSPPGLPPSGEQFF. CDR3 DNA: TGTGCCAGCTCACCACCGGGACTGCCCCCGTCGGGTGAGCAGTTCTTC.

This chain's CDR3 is CASSQVVPGSGNTIYF. The CDR3 region has the DNA TGCGCCAGCAGCCAAGTGGTTCCGGGATCTGGAAACACCATATATTTT. The rearrangement uses TRBV4-1 and TRBJ1-3, with D unclear. Germline CDR1 reads MGHRA; CDR2 reads YSYEKL. The CDR3 totals 16 residues. Trimming took 1 base from V and 1 from J, leaving 11 bases between them.

The V gene is TRBV4-3, the J gene TRBJ2-7; D could derive from TRBD1 or TRBD2 (5 bases each). CDR1 is LGHNA and CDR2 is YSLEER in the germline V gene. The ends were cut back, 0 bases at V and 2 bases at J, with 11 bases in the middle. The CDR3 length is 15 residues. The CDR3 here is CASSQDMGPTYEQYF. CDR3 nucleotides: TGCGCCAGCAGCCAAGATATGGGACCAACCTACGAGCAGTACTTC.

This chain uses TRBV10-3 with TRBJ1-6, with 9 bases fitting TRBD1. The CDR3 has 14 residues. Germline loops: CDR1 ENHRY, CDR2 SYGVKD. Trimming at V came to 6 bases and at J to 7 bases, leaving 4 bases not matched to a gene. DNA for the CDR3: TGTGCCATCAGACCGGGACAGGGAAATTCACCCCTCCACTTT. Amino acids: CAIRPGQGNSPLHF.

This clonotype was detected ten times or more. V gene TRBV7-2 combines with J gene TRBJ2-1, with D perhaps TRBD1 or TRBD2 (5 bases each). The CDR3 runs to 13 residues. V shed 4 bases and J shed 6 bases, with 10 bases lying between them. Germline CDR1 and CDR2: SGHTA and FQGNSA. This CDR3 reads CASSSWGTNEQFF. The CDR3 nucleotides read TGTGCCAGCAGCTCATGGGGGACCAATGAGCAGTTCTTC.

CDR3 sequence (DNA): TGTGCCAGCAGTTTATTTACGGTAGCCTCCTACAATGAGCAGTTCTTC. Translating it yields CASSLFTVASYNEQFF. This chain uses TRBV27 with TRBJ2-1; unclear D gene. Germline-derived CDR1 and CDR2 are MNHEY and SMNVEV (reference sequence). V was pared by 1 base and J by 0 bases, with 10 bases between. The CDR3 contains 16 residues.

The table lists this clonotype with a few counts. The rearrangement joins TRBV5-1 to TRBJ2-1; TRBD2 aligns across 9 bases. The germline V gene has CDR1 SGHRS and CDR2 YFSETQ. The CDR3 has 15 residues. V shed 4 bases and J 0 bases; nucleotides not matched to a gene: 2. The CDR3 region is CASSRTSDSYNEQFF. As DNA, the CDR3 is TGCGCCAGCAGCAGGACTAGCGACTCCTACAATGAGCAGTTCTTC.

This clonotype was recorded a few times. V is TRBV5-5 and J is TRBJ2-3; TRBD2 matches 10 bases. This CDR3 is built from 15 residues. V dropped 2 bases and J dropped 2; count of bases not matched to a gene: 2. Germline V gene sequence: CDR1 SGHKS, CDR2 YYEKEE (reference sequence). CDR3 in amino acids: CASSLTSGTTDTQYF. CDR3 bases: TGTGCCAGCAGCTTAACTAGCGGGACCACAGATACGCAGTATTTT.

This clonotype was detected only a few times. The DNA of the CDR3 is TGTGCCAGCAGCTTAGGGCCTCCTAACACCGGGGAGCTGTTTTTT. Translating it yields CASSLGPPNTGELFF. The rearrangement links TRBV7-3 to TRBJ2-2; D remains ambiguous. The CDR3 consists of 15 residues. Germline CDR1 reads SGHTA; CDR2 reads FQGTGA. Trimming pared 2 bases from V and 2 bases from J, leaving 9 bases between.

This clonotype was observed a handful of times. The DNA for the CDR3 is TGCAGTGCTAGAGCTCCCGTTGGTGGGCGGGAGCAGTACTTC. Protein sequence: CSARAPVGGREQYF. J is TRBJ2-7 and V is TRBV20-1, with D unresolved. The V and J ends lost 1 base and 7 bases respectively, with 17 bases between them. The length of the CDR3 is 14 residues. Per germline, CDR1 DFQATT and CDR2 SNEGSKA (reference sequence).

There are many counts of this clonotype. The chain links TRBV5-1 to TRBJ2-1; D perhaps matches TRBD1 (6 bases). The germline gives CDR1 SGHRS, CDR2 YFSETQ. The CDR3 is made up of 15 amino acids. V was pared by 0 bases and J by 4 bases, with 11 bases between. The DNA for the CDR3 is TGCGCCAGCAGCTTGGGTAGGGGACAATACAATGAGCAGTTCTTC. Protein sequence: CASSLGRGQYNEQFF.

The V gene is TRBV18, the J gene TRBJ2-1; 8 bases map to TRBD2. Germline CDR1 and CDR2: KGHSH and LQKENI. The V and J ends lost 3 bases and 10 bases, in that order; junction bases with no gene match: 8. This CDR3 has 14 residues. The CDR3 spells CASSPSGSLQEQFF. CDR3 in DNA: TGTGCCAGCTCACCGAGCGGGAGCTTACAGGAGCAGTTCTTC.

This clonotype showed up just a few times. V gene TRBV20-1 combines with J gene TRBJ2-1; D possibly uses TRBD1 or TRBD2 (6 bases each). CDR1 and CDR2 (germline): DFQATT, SNEGSKA (reference sequence). This CDR3 has 14 residues. V dropped 6 bases and J dropped 9 bases, with 21 bases sitting between them. The CDR3 sequence: CSAHGGGSSPEQFF. As DNA, the CDR3 is TGCAGTGCCCACGGAGGGGGGTCGAGCCCTGAGCAGTTCTTC.

This chain links TRBV14 with TRBJ2-1; D may be TRBD1 or TRBD2 (5 bases each). The CDR3 covers 15 residues. The ends were cut back, 4 bases at V and 3 bases at J, with 13 bases in the middle. Germline V lookup: CDR1 SGHDN, CDR2 FVKESK. CDR3 amino acids: CASSRRAGNYNEQFF. CDR3 DNA sequence: TGTGCCAGCAGCCGGCGGGCAGGGAACTACAATGAGCAGTTCTTC.

This clonotype was seen at least ten times. This chain connects TRBV12-3 or TRBV12-4 to TRBJ2-1; TRBD1 matches 8 bases. Trimming at V came to 6 bases and at J to 4 bases, leaving 8 bases not matched to a gene. This CDR3 contains 15 residues. DNA for the CDR3: TGTGCCAGCAGAGGTCCGGGACAGGAGTACAATGAGCAGTTCTTC. Translation gives CASRGPGQEYNEQFF.

The chain is built from TRBV7-2 and TRBJ1-6, with D unresolved. Between the trimmed V and J ends, which lost 0 bases and 5 bases, there was a span of 17 bases. This CDR3 comprises 18 residues. The V gene's germline CDR1 is SGHTA and CDR2 FQGNSA. CDR3 coding DNA: TGTGCCAGCAGCTTAGCCCCACCCAGGAGAAGTAATAATTCACCCCTCCACTTT. Translating gives CASSLAPPRRSNNSPLHF. Drawing the rest from reference TRBV7-2 and TRBJ1-6, the complete variable domain is GAGVSQSPSNKVTEKGKDVELRCDPISGHTALYWYRQSLGQGLEFLIYFQGNSAPDKSGLPSDRFSAERTGGSVSTLTIQRTQQEDSAVYLCASSLAPPRRSNNSPLHFGNGTRLTVT.